This TCR beta chain was captured by sequencing in a study of beta chain features in type 1 diabetes. Study findings and constraints: In these data, an HLA type influence on TCRB rearrangement remained unresolved.

The authors reverse transcribed all of the isolated RNA, so sequencing captured expressed TCRB transcripts. Sequencing was performed with immunoSEQ multiplex PCR; in TCRdb, only in-frame clones are kept and a portion is missing. The table includes 40,000 to 45,000 clones, around 52% detected once. Concerning this clone: What it recognizes is unknown.

Germline V lookup: CDR1 MDHEN, CDR2 SYDVKM. The CDR3 consists of 16 residues. V gave up 6 bases and J gave up 5 bases, with 23 bases separating them. The V call is TRBV28, the J call TRBJ2-7, with TRBD2 as a possible D gene (6 bases). This receptor was identified in a woman between 18 and 29 years old in good health. The sample consisted of Tregs from blood. The CDR3 loop is CASSPGGAGRIDEQYF. As DNA, the CDR3 is TGTGCCAGCAGCCCTGGTGGGGCGGGAAGGATCGACGAGCAGTACTTC.